The 8 T cell receptor beta chains below all came from one sample that was sequenced in a study of tumor-infiltrating lymphocytes in oesophageal squamous cell carcinoma (dated by TCRdb to the mid-2010s). Libraries were built with PCR. These reads were obtained on an Illumina HiSeq 2000. Clones were called with MiXCR by TCRdb after fastp trimmed the public reads at Q25, and only in-frame beta chains were retained. Each entry merges the rows of one CDR3 protein and shows their most common DNA and genes. For this sample there are 24,000 or so distinct CDR3 sequences; about 40% appear just once. The ten largest make up about 25% of the sample. Source material: esophageal tumor tissue. The receptors stem from a male donor with esophageal squamous cell carcinoma.

There are a few counts of this clonotype. Because it lacks the conserved phenylalanine or tryptophan at the end, this CDR3 is likely a read error. No DNA is shown, since the ends of the CDR3 on it are uncertain; the CDR3 is the one TCRdb lists. J is TRBJ2-7 and V is TRBV7-4. The V gene's germline CDR1 is SGHVT and CDR2 SQSDAQ. The CDR3 is 8 residues long, ends included. The CDR3 sequence: CASSYRLS.

Regarding this clonotype: The conserved phenylalanine or tryptophan is not found at the CDR3 terminus, so this likely reflects a read error. The DNA is left out, because the CDR3 cannot be placed on it with certainty; the CDR3 is given as TCRdb lists it. The V call is TRBV12-3 or TRBV12-4, the J call TRBJ2-6; the D call of TRBD1 is as the table states it, not checked on the DNA. The CDR3 comprises 16 residues, both ends counted. CDR3 in amino acids: CASNIGRGDNEQFFGA.

This clonotype was observed once. V usage is TRBV4-3 and J usage is TRBJ2-3; 8 nucleotides match TRBD1. Germline CDR1 LGHNA, CDR2 YSLEER. This CDR3 is built from 15 residues. V lost 6 bases and J lost 4; bases outside the gene matches: 9. This CDR3 reads CASRVLGTGPDTQYF. CDR3 coding DNA: TGCGCCAGCAGAGTACTGGGGACAGGTCCAGATACGCAGTATTTT.

Ten or more counts support this clonotype. This chain connects TRBV18 to TRBJ2-1; 7 nucleotides line up with TRBD1. The germline V gene has CDR1 KGHSH and CDR2 LQKENI. Trimming took 2 bases from V and 4 from J; bases not matched to a gene: 2. The CDR3 loop spans 14 amino acids. The CDR3 protein is CASSPGTAYNEQFF. DNA for the CDR3: TGTGCCAGCTCACCAGGGACAGCATACAATGAGCAGTTCTTC.

The chain recombines TRBV7-8 with TRBJ1-6; D not certain. Germline CDR1 is SGHVS and CDR2 is FQNEAQ. V was trimmed by 1 base and J by 8 bases, leaving 6 bases between them. CDR3 size: 13 residues. In nucleotides, the CDR3 is TGTGCCAGCAGCTTAGGGTTCGATTCACCCCTCCACTTT. It codes for CASSLGFDSPLHF.

The rearrangement uses TRBV5-4 and TRBJ1-5; D gene uncertain. Germline values: CDR1 SGHNT, CDR2 YYREEE (reference sequence). The CDR3 covers 13 residues. V lost 0 bases and J 0 bases, leaving 1 base between the germline ends. The CDR3: CASSLGSNQPQHF. The DNA for the CDR3 is TGTGCCAGCAGCTTGGGTAGCAATCAGCCCCAGCATTTT. The whole variable domain, filled in from reference TRBV5-4 and TRBJ1-5, reads ETGVTQSPTHLIKTRGQQVTLRCSSQSGHNTVSWYQQALGQGPQFIFQYYREEENGRGNFPPRFSGLQFPNYSSELNVNALELDDSALYLCASSLGSNQPQHFGDGTRLSIL.

The rearrangement links TRBV6-1 to TRBJ2-3; maybe TRBD1 (5 bases). The V end was cut by 6 bases, the J end by 2 bases, with 12 bases between. This CDR3 has 14 amino acids. Looked up from germline, CDR1 is MNHNS and CDR2 is SASEGT. As DNA, the CDR3 is TGTGCCAGCAGAAGGGGCCAGACCACAGATACGCAGTATTTT. This encodes CASRRGQTTDTQYF.

The sample holds a few counts of this clonotype. The conserved final phenylalanine or tryptophan is absent from the CDR3, which likely points to a read error. The limits of the CDR3 on the DNA are not certain, so only TCRdb's listed CDR3 is given. The V and J genes are TRBV7-9 and TRBJ2-1; the tabulated D call, TRBD2, remains unverified against the DNA. The length of the CDR3 is 14 amino acids, counting both ends. Germline V gene sequence: CDR1 SEHNR, CDR2 FQNEAQ (reference sequence). The CDR3 reads CASSLYGEGYTFGS.